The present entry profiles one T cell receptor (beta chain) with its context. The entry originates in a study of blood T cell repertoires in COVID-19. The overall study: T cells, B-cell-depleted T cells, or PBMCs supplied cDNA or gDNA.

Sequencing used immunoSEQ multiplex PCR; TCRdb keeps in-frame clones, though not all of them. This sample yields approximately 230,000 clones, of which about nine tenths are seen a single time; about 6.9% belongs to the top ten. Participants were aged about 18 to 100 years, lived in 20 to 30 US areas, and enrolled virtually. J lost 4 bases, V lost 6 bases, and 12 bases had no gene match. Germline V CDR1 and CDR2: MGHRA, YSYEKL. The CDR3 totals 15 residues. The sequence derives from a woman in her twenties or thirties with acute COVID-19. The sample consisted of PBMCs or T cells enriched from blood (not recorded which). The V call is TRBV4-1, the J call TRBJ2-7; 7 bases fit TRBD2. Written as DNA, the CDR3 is TGCGCCAGCAGATCTCAACCTAGCGGTAATTACGAGCAGTACTTC. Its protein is CASRSQPSGNYEQYF.